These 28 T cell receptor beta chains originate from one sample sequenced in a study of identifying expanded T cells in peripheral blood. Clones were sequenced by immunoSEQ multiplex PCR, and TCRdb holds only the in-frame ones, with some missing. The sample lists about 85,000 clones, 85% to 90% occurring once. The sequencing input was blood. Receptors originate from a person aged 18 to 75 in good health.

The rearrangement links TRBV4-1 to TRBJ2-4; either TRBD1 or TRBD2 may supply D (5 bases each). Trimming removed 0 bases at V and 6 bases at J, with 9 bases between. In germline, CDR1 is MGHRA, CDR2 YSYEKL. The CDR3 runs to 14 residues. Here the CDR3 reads CASSQDGARNIQYF. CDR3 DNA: TGCGCCAGCAGCCAAGACGGGGCGAGAAACATTCAGTACTTC.

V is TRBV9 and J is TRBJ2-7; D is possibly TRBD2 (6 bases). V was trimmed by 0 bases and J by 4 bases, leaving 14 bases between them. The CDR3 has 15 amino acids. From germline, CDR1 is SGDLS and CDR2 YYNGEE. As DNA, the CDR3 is TGTGCCAGCAGCGTAGACGGGGGAGCTTTGTACGAGCAGTACTTC. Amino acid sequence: CASSVDGGALYEQYF. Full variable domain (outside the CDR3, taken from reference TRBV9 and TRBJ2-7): DSGVTQTPKHLITATGQRVTLRCSPRSGDLSVYWYQQSLDQGLQFLIQYYNGEERAKGNILERFSAQQFPDLHSELNLSSLELGDSALYFCASSVDGGALYEQYFGPGTRLTVT.

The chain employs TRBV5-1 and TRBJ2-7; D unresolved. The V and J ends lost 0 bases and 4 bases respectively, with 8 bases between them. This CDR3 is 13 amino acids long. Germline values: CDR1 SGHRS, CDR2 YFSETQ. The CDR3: CASSLAPSYEQYF. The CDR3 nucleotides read TGCGCCAGCAGCTTGGCTCCCAGTTACGAGCAGTACTTC.

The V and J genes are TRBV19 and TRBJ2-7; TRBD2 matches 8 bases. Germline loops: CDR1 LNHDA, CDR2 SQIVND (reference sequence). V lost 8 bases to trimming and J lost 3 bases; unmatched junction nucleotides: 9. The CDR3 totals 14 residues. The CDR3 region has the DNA TGTGCCAGTGCCAAGCGGGGGAGGTACTACGAGCAGTACTTC. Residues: CASAKRGRYYEQYF.

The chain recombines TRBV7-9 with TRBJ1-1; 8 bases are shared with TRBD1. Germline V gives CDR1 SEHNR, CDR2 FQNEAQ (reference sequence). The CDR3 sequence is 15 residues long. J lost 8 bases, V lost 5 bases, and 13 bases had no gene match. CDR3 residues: CASSPQAQGAGEAFF. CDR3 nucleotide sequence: TGTGCCAGCAGCCCCCAAGCCCAGGGGGCAGGGGAAGCTTTCTTT.

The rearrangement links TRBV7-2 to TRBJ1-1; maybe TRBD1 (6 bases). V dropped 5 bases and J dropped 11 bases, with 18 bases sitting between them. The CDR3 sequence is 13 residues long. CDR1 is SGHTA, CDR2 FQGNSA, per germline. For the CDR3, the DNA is TGTGCCAGCAGCCTACGGGACACCCCTAGGGCTTTCTTT. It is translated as CASSLRDTPRAFF.

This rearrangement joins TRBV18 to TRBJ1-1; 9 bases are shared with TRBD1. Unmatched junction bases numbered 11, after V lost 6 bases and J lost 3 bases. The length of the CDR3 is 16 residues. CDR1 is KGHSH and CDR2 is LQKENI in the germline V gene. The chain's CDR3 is CASSQGQGPGDTEAFF. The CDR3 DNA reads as TGTGCCAGCTCTCAGGGACAGGGCCCGGGGGACACTGAAGCTTTCTTT.

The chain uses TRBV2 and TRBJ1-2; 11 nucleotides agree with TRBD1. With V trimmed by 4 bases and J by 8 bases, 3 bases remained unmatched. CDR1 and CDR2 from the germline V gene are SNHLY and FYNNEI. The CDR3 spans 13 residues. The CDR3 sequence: CASSGTGGEGYTF. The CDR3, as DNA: TGTGCCAGCAGTGGGACAGGGGGCGAGGGCTACACCTTC.

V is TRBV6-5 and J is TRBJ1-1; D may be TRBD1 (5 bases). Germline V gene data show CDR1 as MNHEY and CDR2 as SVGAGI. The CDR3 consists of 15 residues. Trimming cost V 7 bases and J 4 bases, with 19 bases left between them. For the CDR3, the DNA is TGTGCCAGCAACCCGGGCGGGGAGGGGAGCACTGAAGCTTTCTTT. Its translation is CASNPGGEGSTEAFF.

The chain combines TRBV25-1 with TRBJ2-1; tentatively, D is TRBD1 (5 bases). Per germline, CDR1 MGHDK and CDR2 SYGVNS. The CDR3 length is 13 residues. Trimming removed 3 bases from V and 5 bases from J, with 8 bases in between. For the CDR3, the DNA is TGTGCCAGCAGTGATACAGGACACAATGAGCAGTTCTTC. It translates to CASSDTGHNEQFF.

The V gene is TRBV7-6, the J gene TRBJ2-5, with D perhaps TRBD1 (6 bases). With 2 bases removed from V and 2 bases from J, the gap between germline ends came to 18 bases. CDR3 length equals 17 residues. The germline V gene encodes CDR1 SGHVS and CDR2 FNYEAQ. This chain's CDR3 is CASSLSGSTGRQETQYF. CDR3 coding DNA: TGTGCCAGCAGCTTAAGTGGCTCGACAGGACGACAAGAGACCCAGTACTTC.

The DNA of the CDR3 is TGTGCCAGCAGCGTAGCGGGGGGGACGGATGAGCAGTTCTTC. This translates into CASSVAGGTDEQFF. The V call is TRBV9, the J call TRBJ2-1; 8 nucleotides match TRBD2. The V gene end was trimmed by 0 bases and the J gene end by 8 bases; junction bases not matched to a gene: 4. The CDR3 contains 14 residues. Germline values: CDR1 SGDLS, CDR2 YYNGEE. Using reference TRBV9 and TRBJ2-1 for the parts outside the CDR3, the full variable domain is DSGVTQTPKHLITATGQRVTLRCSPRSGDLSVYWYQQSLDQGLQFLIQYYNGEERAKGNILERFSAQQFPDLHSELNLSSLELGDSALYFCASSVAGGTDEQFFGPGTRLTVL.

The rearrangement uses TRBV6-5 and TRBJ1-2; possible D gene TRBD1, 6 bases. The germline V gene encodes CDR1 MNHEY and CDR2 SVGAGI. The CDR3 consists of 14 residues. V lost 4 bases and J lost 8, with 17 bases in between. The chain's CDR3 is CASSLRQAPTGYTF. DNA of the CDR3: TGTGCCAGCAGTTTGAGACAGGCCCCAACGGGCTACACCTTC.

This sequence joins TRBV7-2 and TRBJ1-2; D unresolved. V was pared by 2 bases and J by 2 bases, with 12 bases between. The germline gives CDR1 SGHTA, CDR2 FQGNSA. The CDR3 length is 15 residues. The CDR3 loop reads CASSLRYTGNYGYTF. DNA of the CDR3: TGTGCCAGCAGCTTAAGGTACACCGGAAACTATGGCTACACCTTC.

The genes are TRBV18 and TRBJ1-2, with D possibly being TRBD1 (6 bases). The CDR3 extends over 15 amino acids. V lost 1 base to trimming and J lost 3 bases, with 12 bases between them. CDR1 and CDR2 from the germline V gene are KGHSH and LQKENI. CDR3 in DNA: TGTGCCAGCTCACCACAACAGGGTGCTGACTATGGCTACACCTTC. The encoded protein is CASSPQQGADYGYTF.

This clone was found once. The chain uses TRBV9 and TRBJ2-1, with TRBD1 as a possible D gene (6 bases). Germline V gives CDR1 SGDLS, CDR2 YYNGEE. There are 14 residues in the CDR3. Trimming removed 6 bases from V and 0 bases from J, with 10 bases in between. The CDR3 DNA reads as TGTGCCAGCAATTCAGGGGACTCCTACAATGAGCAGTTCTTC. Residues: CASNSGDSYNEQFF.

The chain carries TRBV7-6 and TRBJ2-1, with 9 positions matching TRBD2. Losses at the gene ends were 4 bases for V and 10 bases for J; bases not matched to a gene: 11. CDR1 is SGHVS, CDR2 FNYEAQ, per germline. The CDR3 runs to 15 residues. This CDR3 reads CASSSGTSLSGEQFF. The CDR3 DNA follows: TGTGCCAGCAGCTCAGGGACTAGCTTGTCTGGCGAGCAGTTCTTC.

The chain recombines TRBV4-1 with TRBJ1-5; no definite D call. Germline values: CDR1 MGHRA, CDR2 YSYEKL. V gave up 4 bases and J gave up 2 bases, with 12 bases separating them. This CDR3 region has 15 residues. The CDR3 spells CASSLGLPGNQPQHF. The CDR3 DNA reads TGCGCCAGCAGCCTAGGGCTGCCAGGCAATCAGCCCCAGCATTTT.

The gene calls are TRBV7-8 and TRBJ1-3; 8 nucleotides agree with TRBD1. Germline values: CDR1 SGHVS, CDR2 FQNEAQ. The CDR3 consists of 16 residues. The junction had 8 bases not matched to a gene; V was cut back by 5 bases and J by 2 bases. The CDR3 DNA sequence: TGTGCCAGCAGCCCCCGGACAGGGCGACCTGGAAACACCATATATTTT. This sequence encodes CASSPRTGRPGNTIYF.

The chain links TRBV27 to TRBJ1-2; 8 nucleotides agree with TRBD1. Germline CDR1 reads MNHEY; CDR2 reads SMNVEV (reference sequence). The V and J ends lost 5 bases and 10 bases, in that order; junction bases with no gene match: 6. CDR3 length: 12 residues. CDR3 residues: CASSDRGGAYTF. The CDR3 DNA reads TGTGCCAGCAGTGACAGGGGCGGCGCCTACACCTTC.

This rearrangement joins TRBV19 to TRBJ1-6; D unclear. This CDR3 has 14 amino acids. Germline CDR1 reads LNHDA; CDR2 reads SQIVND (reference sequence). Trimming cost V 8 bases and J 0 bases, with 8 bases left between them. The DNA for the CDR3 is TGTGCCAGTGGGAGTGGCTCCTATAATTCACCCCTCCACTTT. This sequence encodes CASGSGSYNSPLHF.

Here the CDR3 reads CATGTDSYEQYF. CDR3 coding DNA: TGTGCAACCGGGACAGACTCCTACGAGCAGTACTTC. This rearrangement joins TRBV19 to TRBJ2-7; 7 bases map to TRBD1. This CDR3 comprises 12 residues. Per germline, CDR1 LNHDA and CDR2 SQIVND (reference sequence).

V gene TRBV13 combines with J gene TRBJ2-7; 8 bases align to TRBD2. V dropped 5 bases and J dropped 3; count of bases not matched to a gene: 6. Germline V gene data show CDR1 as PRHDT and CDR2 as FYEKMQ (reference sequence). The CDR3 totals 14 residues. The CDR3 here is CASSPSGGRYEQYF. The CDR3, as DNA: TGTGCCAGCAGCCCCAGCGGGGGACGCTACGAGCAGTACTTC.

DNA of the CDR3: TGCGCCAGCAGCCAACAGGGAAGAGACCTGGGCGCCTATAATTCACCCCTCCACTTT. This gives the protein CASSQQGRDLGAYNSPLHF. V gene TRBV4-3 combines with J gene TRBJ1-6; D perhaps matches TRBD1 (5 bases). There are 19 residues in the CDR3. Germline V gene sequence: CDR1 LGHNA, CDR2 YSLEER. The V and J ends lost 2 bases and 2 bases respectively, with 19 bases between them.

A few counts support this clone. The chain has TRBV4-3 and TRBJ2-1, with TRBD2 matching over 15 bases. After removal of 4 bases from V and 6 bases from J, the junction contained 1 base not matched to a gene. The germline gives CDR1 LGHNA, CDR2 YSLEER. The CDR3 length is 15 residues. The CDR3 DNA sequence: TGCGCCAGCAGCCGGACTAGCGGGGGGGCCAATGAGCAGTTCTTC. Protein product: CASSRTSGGANEQFF.

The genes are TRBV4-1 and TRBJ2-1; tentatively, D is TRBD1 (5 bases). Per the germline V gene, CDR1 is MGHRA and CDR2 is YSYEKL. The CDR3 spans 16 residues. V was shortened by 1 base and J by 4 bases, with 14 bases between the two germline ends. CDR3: CASSQADGHNYNEQFF. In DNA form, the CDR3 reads TGCGCCAGCAGCCAAGCCGACGGACACAATTACAATGAGCAGTTCTTC.

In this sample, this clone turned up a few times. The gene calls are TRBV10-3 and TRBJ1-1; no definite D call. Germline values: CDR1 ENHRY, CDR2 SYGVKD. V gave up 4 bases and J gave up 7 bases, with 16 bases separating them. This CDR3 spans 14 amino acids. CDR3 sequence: CAISARPSGIEAFF. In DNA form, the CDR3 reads TGTGCCATCAGTGCTAGACCCTCCGGGATTGAAGCTTTCTTT.

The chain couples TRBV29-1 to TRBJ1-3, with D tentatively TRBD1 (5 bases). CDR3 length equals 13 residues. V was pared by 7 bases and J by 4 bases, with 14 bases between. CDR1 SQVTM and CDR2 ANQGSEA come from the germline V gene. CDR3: CSGAGSGGNTIYF. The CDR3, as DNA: TGCAGCGGGGCAGGGTCGGGCGGAAACACCATATATTTT.